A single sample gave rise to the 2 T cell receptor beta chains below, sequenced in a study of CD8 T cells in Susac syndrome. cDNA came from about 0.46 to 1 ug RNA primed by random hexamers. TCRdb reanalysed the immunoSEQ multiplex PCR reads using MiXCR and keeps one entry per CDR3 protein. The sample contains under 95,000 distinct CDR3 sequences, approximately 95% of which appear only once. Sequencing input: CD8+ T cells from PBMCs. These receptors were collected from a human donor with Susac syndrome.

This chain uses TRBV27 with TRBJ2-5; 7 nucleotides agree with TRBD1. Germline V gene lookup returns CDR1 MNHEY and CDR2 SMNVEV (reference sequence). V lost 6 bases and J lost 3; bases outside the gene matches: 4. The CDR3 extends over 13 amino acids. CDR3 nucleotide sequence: TGTGCCAGCAGCTTTGACAGGGAAGAGACCCAGTACTTC. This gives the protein CASSFDREETQYF.

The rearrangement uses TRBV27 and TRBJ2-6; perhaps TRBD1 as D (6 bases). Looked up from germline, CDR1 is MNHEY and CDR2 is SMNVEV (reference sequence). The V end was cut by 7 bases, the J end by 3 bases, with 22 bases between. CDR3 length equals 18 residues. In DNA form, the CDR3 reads TGTGCCAGCACCACCTCCGGATGGGGGCCGGGTGGGGCCAACGTCCTGACTTTC. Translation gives CASTTSGWGPGGANVLTF.